These 26 T cell receptor beta chains came from one sample sequenced in a study of blood T cells in healthy people across ages. Primed by a sample-barcoded 5' primer and a J-beta primer mix, a second PCR proceeded for about 7 to 11 cycles. From the 5' RACE reads, TCRdb called clonotypes with MiXCR, one entry per CDR3 protein. The sample holds more than 450,000 distinct CDR3 sequences, about 29% seen once. A further study also used this sample, focusing on T cells of mothers and their children.

The sample was blood. The receptors shown here come from a boy younger than 10 in good health.

In the case of this clonotype: One junction end does not reproduce the germline sequence, and a read error may be involved. The rearrangement uses TRBV5-1 and TRBJ2-5; 13 nucleotides agree with TRBD2. This CDR3 spans 15 amino acids. The germline V gene encodes CDR1 SGHRS and CDR2 YFSETQ. The CDR3 DNA is TGCGCCAGCAGCTTGGGGACTAGCGGGAGAGGGACCCAGTGCTTC. Translating gives CASSLGTSGRGTQCF.

The chain is built from TRBV21-1 and TRBJ2-4; TRBD1 is the table's D call and was not checked against the DNA. TRBV21-1 is reported as a pseudogene. This CDR3 spans 17 amino acids. CDR3 protein: CASSKWGSGGSKNIQYF. CDR3 bases: TGTGCCAGCAGCAAATGGGGTAGTGGGGGAAGCAAAAACATTCAGTACTTC.

This clonotype has just a few counts. The chain joins TRBV11-2 to TRBJ1-4, with TRBD1 identical over 9 bases. Germline V gene sequence: CDR1 SGHAT, CDR2 FQNNGV. This CDR3 has 15 amino acids. V lost 6 bases and J lost 4; bases outside the gene matches: 6. The CDR3 DNA reads as TGTGCCAGCAGGCCAACAGGGGGCGATAATGAAAAACTGTTTTTT. This translates into CASRPTGGDNEKLFF.

This clonotype was observed many times. V usage is TRBV12-3 or TRBV12-4 and J usage is TRBJ2-7, with D uncertain. V was pared by 6 bases and J by 3 bases, with 12 bases between. The CDR3 length is 13 residues. The CDR3 nucleotides are TGTGCCAGCAGCCCTACCATGAACTACGAGCAGTACTTC. Residues: CASSPTMNYEQYF.

The table lists this clonotype with a few counts. V and J are TRBV13 and TRBJ1-4; TRBD1 agrees at 7 bases. The CDR3 loop spans 15 amino acids. From germline, CDR1 is PRHDT and CDR2 FYEKMQ (reference sequence). Trimming at V came to 5 bases and at J to 6 bases, leaving 9 bases not matched to a gene. The CDR3 loop reads CASSPRQGVHEKLFF. CDR3 DNA sequence: TGTGCCAGCAGCCCGCGACAGGGTGTTCATGAAAAACTGTTTTTT.

In regard to this clonotype: At one boundary the junction diverges from the germline segment, which might be a read error. The chain uses TRBV9 and TRBJ2-5, with a weak D call TRBD2 (6 bases). CDR1 and CDR2 (germline): SGDLS, YYNGEE. The CDR3 is 11 amino acids. As DNA, the CDR3 is TGTGCCAGCAGCACCGGGGGTTGGAAGTTCTTC. Residues: CASSTGGWKFF.

This clonotype was counted a few times. The chain joins TRBV10-1 to TRBJ2-1; D is perhaps TRBD1 or TRBD2 (5 bases each). The J call may be in error: the DNA end matches TRBJ2-7 better. This CDR3 region has 15 residues. Germline V gene sequence: CDR1 WNHNN, CDR2 SYGVQD (reference sequence). The CDR3 nucleotides read TGCGCCAGCAGTGACTACCGGGACGTTTGGTCCGAGCAGTACTTC. Translation gives CASSDYRDVWSEQYF.

This clonotype showed up just a few times. V usage is TRBV27 and J usage is TRBJ2-6; TRBD1 matches at 7 bases. The CDR3 loop spans 15 amino acids. Germline CDR1 MNHEY, CDR2 SMNVEV (reference sequence). The trim removed 8 bases at V and 0 bases at J, leaving 4 bases unmatched. As DNA, the CDR3 is TGTGCCAGCCGGGACAGTCACTCTGGGGCCAACGTCCTGACTTTC. Residues: CASRDSHSGANVLTF.

The chain is built from TRBV15 and TRBJ2-7; D is tentatively TRBD1 or TRBD2 (5 bases each). The germline V gene encodes CDR1 LNHNV and CDR2 YYDKDF (reference sequence). The CDR3 covers 15 residues. V lost 7 bases and J 3 bases, leaving 19 bases between the germline ends. CDR3 DNA sequence: TGTGCCACCAAGTTAGCGAGGACACCGAGCTACGAGCAGTACTTC. It encodes CATKLARTPSYEQYF.

The J gene is TRBJ2-7, the V gene TRBV4-3, with TRBD1 as a possible D gene (5 bases). Germline CDR1 and CDR2: LGHNA and YSLEER. The CDR3 sequence is 15 residues long. The V end was cut by 4 bases, the J end by 6 bases, with 19 bases between. CDR3 sequence (DNA): TGCGCCAGCAGCCCACAGGAGACAGCCCCCCTCGAGCAGTACTTC. As protein: CASSPQETAPLEQYF.

This clonotype was counted a few times. The J gene is TRBJ2-1, the V gene TRBV7-2; D not resolved. Trimming pared 5 bases from V and 3 bases from J, leaving 14 bases between. CDR1 and CDR2 from the germline V gene are SGHTA and FQGNSA. The CDR3 has 15 residues. CDR3 loop: CASSPVSGGYNEQFF. CDR3 DNA sequence: TGTGCCAGCAGCCCAGTATCGGGCGGCTACAATGAGCAGTTCTTC.

The CDR3 spells CASSSLAGGLFGQFF. The CDR3 bases are TGTGCCAGCAGTTCCCTAGCGGGAGGCCTATTCGGGCAGTTCTTC. The chain joins TRBV6-5 to TRBJ2-5; TRBD2 matches 11 bases. The J call could be wrong; TRBJ2-1 is a better fit for the DNA end. CDR1 and CDR2 from the germline V gene are MNHEY and SVGAGI. The CDR3 runs to 15 residues.

The chain recombines TRBV13 with TRBJ1-4; 8 bases are a match to TRBD1. Germline values: CDR1 PRHDT, CDR2 FYEKMQ (reference sequence). The CDR3 spans 14 residues. The V and J ends lost 1 base and 5 bases, in that order; junction bases with no gene match: 0. CDR3 DNA sequence: TGTGCCAGCAGCTTAGCAGGGGGCAATGAAAAACTGTTTTTT. Amino acid sequence: CASSLAGGNEKLFF.

This clonotype was recorded at least ten times. The chain joins TRBV9 to TRBJ2-5; 12 nucleotides agree with TRBD2. Germline V gene lookup returns CDR1 SGDLS and CDR2 YYNGEE. The CDR3 totals 14 residues. The junction had 4 bases not matched to a gene; V was cut back by 3 bases and J by 7 bases. The CDR3 DNA reads TGTGCCAGCAGCGGCCAACTAGCGGGGGGGACCCAGTACTTC. It translates to CASSGQLAGGTQYF.

V usage is TRBV6-6 and J usage is TRBJ2-5; TRBD2 matches 12 bases. This CDR3 has 15 amino acids. The V segment lost 4 bases and the J segment 2 bases; nucleotides outside the gene matches: 2. Looked up from germline, CDR1 is MNHNY and CDR2 is SVGAGI (reference sequence). The CDR3 region is CASSSGTSGQETQYF. The CDR3 nucleotides read TGTGCCAGCAGTTCTGGGACTAGCGGGCAAGAGACCCAGTACTTC.

V and J are TRBV29-1 and TRBJ2-3; weak D call: TRBD2 (6 bases). The CDR3 has 14 amino acids. Germline lookup yields CDR1 SQVTM and CDR2 ANQGSEA. Trimming removed 3 bases at V and 1 base at J, with 11 bases between. The CDR3 is CSVDAGTRTDTQYF. In DNA, the CDR3 is TGCAGCGTTGATGCGGGGACCCGCACAGATACGCAGTATTTT.

This clonotype was seen more than once but under ten times. The chain links TRBV7-9 to TRBJ2-7; D possibly corresponds to TRBD1 (6 bases). The CDR3 covers 13 residues. In germline, CDR1 is SEHNR, CDR2 FQNEAQ (reference sequence). V shed 5 bases and J shed 5 bases, with 13 bases lying between them. The CDR3 nucleotides are TGTGCCAGCAGCCAAACAGGGATCCACGAGCAGTACTTC. It encodes CASSQTGIHEQYF.

This clonotype turned up a few times. The gene calls are TRBV15 and TRBJ2-7, with 8 bases aligning to TRBD1. The CDR3 contains 15 residues. Trimming cost V 0 bases and J 3 bases; bases outside gene matches: 4. Germline lookup yields CDR1 LNHNV and CDR2 YYDKDF (reference sequence). CDR3 coding DNA: TGTGCCACCAGCAGAGAGGGACAGGAGCTCTACGAGCAGTACTTC. Amino acids: CATSREGQELYEQYF.

CDR3 residues: CASTVGGTPSYEQYF. CDR3 bases: TGTGCCAGCACCGTGGGGGGCACCCCCTCCTACGAGCAGTACTTC. The genes are TRBV28 and TRBJ2-7, with D perhaps matching TRBD1 or TRBD2 (6 bases each). The V end was cut by 7 bases, the J end by 0 bases, with 16 bases between. From germline, CDR1 is MDHEN and CDR2 SYDVKM. The CDR3 sequence is 15 residues long.

This sequence joins TRBV11-2 and TRBJ1-2; weak D call: TRBD1 (5 bases). Germline CDR1 SGHAT, CDR2 FQNNGV. The CDR3 is made up of 15 amino acids. Trimming left V 0 bases short and J 6 bases short, with 14 bases between. CDR3 sequence: CASSLDGAGGDGYTF. CDR3 nucleotide sequence: TGTGCCAGCAGCTTAGATGGCGCAGGAGGGGATGGCTACACCTTC. Full variable domain (remainder filled in from reference TRBV11-2 and TRBJ1-2): EAGVAQSPRYKIIEKRQSVAFWCNPISGHATLYWYQQILGQGPKLLIQFQNNGVVDDSQLPKDRFSAERLKGVDSTLKIQPAKLEDSAVYLCASSLDGAGGDGYTFGSGTRLTVV.

The CDR3 protein is CASSPPGTYSGNTIYF. In nucleotides, the CDR3 is TGTGCCAGCAGTCCCCCGGGGACGTACTCTGGAAACACCATATATTTT. V and J are TRBV28 and TRBJ1-3; D might be TRBD1 (5 bases). Germline lookup yields CDR1 MDHEN and CDR2 SYDVKM. V was shortened by 5 bases and J by 0 bases, with 14 bases between the two germline ends. The CDR3 sequence is 16 residues long.

This chain connects TRBV14 to TRBJ1-2; D not certain. V lost 6 bases and J lost 0, with 11 bases in between. This CDR3 is built from 14 residues. CDR1 and CDR2 (germline): SGHDN, FVKESK. The CDR3, as DNA: TGTGCCAGCAGTCAGCAGCAAGCTAACTATGGCTACACCTTC. It encodes CASSQQQANYGYTF.

This clonotype was counted between two and nine times. The chain carries TRBV27 and TRBJ2-4; D gene uncertain. The CDR3 is 13 amino acids. Deletions cut 6 bases from V and 6 bases from J, with 12 bases between. The germline CDR1 and CDR2 sequences are MNHEY and SMNVEV (reference sequence). This CDR3 reads CASSSQARNIQYF. The CDR3 region has the DNA TGTGCCAGCAGCTCTCAGGCGAGAAACATTCAGTACTTC.

The DNA of the CDR3 is TGTGCCAGCAGAAGCCCAGGGGTAGCTTTCTTT. Residues: CASRSPGVAFF. The chain is built from TRBV2 and TRBJ1-1; TRBD1 is a possible D gene (6 bases). CDR3 length equals 11 residues. Germline assignment: CDR1 SNHLY and CDR2 FYNNEI. Trimming left V 6 bases short and J 10 bases short, with 12 bases between.

This clonotype was recorded many times. The rearrangement links TRBV4-2 to TRBJ2-3, with 9 bases identical to TRBD1. Trimming cost V 0 bases and J 10 bases; bases outside gene matches: 8. The CDR3 sequence is 15 residues long. Germline V gene lookup returns CDR1 LGHNA and CDR2 YNFKEQ. The CDR3: CASSQEGQGSGPQYF. Written as DNA, the CDR3 is TGTGCCAGCAGCCAAGAGGGACAGGGTAGCGGACCGCAGTATTTT.

This clonotype has more than one count but fewer than ten. This sequence joins TRBV12-3 or TRBV12-4 and TRBJ1-5; D is ambiguous. The CDR3 contains 16 residues. Trimming cost V 4 bases and J 6 bases, with 19 bases left between them. Here the CDR3 DNA reads TGTGCCAGCAGTTCACGGAGCGGCGCGTTGGGTCAGCCCCAGCATTTT. Protein product: CASSSRSGALGQPQHF.